This T cell receptor (beta chain) was obtained from a study of naive and memory T cell subsets. Two oligonucleotides, mixed equimolar, formed the beta constant-region primer covering TRBC1 and TRBC2. The ligated cDNA underwent four PCR rounds using SP2 and nested alpha and beta constant-region primers. TCRdb passed the UMI-ligation and nested PCR reads through MiXCR, listing each CDR3 protein once. The data show tens of thousands of distinct CDR3 sequences, with 9% seen just once and 1.2% held by the top ten. The CDR3 loop spans 14 amino acids. CDR1 and CDR2 from the germline V gene are KGHSH and LQKENI. V lost 3 bases and J lost 7; bases outside the gene matches: 8. Cells stained for CD3, CD4, CD8, CD45RA and CD27 were sorted into four subsets. This clonotype was picked up many times.

Sample: naive CD8+ T cells from blood. V usage is TRBV18 and J usage is TRBJ1-1; the match to TRBD1 covers 7 bases. The clonotype originates from a human donor in good health. CDR3 bases: TGTGCCAGCTCACCTACAGGGGATCGGGGTGAAGCTTTCTTT. Translation gives CASSPTGDRGEAFF.